Listed below are T cell receptor beta chains from one sample, sequenced in a study of glioma-infiltrating T cells after dendritic cell vaccination. Generated by immunoSEQ multiplex PCR, the TCRdb table keeps only in-frame clones and is missing some. Among about 30,000 clones listed, 90% were seen once. The sample in question was blood, obtained before dendritic cell vaccination. The origin of the receptors is a human donor with glioblastoma. CDR3s include the opening cysteine and the closing phenylalanine or tryptophan. The order of the fields is D gene, clone size, V gene, J gene, CDR3 DNA, CDR3 protein. The D gene is left open where the match is weak. Size values are once, few and many counts, or a class for expanded clones, and some rows have none.

TRBD1	.	TRBV7-9	TRBJ2-3	TGTGCCAGCAGCCGGGACAGTAGCACAGATACGCAGTATTTT	CASSRDSSTDTQYF
.	.	TRBV7-7	TRBJ2-1	TGTGCCAGCAGCACAACGAGAGGGAATGAGCAGTTCTTC	CASSTTRGNEQFF
TRBD1	.	TRBV19	TRBJ2-7	TGTGCCAGTAAGTTATCCGACAGGGGACGCTACGAGCAGTACTTC	CASKLSDRGRYEQYF
.	.	TRBV11-2	TRBJ1-1	TGTGCCAGCAGCTTAGATCGGACAGCAATTATTGAAGCTTTCTTT	CASSLDRTAIIEAFF
TRBD1	.	TRBV29-1	TRBJ2-2	TGCAGCGTTGAAGGGGACAGGTCAGGGACCGGGGAGCTGTTTTTT	CSVEGDRSGTGELFF
.	few	TRBV4-1	TRBJ2-4	TGCGCCAGCAGCCAAGACAGGGGCCTAGCCAAAAACATTCAGTACTTC	CASSQDRGLAKNIQYF
TRBD2	.	TRBV5-3	TRBJ2-2	TGTGCCAGAAGCTTGTTAGCAGCGGGGGGGCGTGGGCCCGGGGAGCTGTTTTTT	CARSLLAAGGRGPGELFF
TRBD1	.	TRBV5-1	TRBJ2-7	TGCGCCAGCAGCTTGCAAGGCGGGACAGGGTCCTACGAGCAGTACTTC	CASSLQGGTGSYEQYF
.	.	TRBV7-2	TRBJ1-6	TGTGCCAGCAGCTTAGACAGTACCCTCCACTTT	CASSLDSTLHF
.	.	TRBV14	TRBJ2-5	TGTGCCAGCAGCCAAGGGAGGGGCGCACAAGAGACCCAGTACTTC	CASSQGRGAQETQYF
TRBD2	.	TRBV15	TRBJ2-1	TGTGCCACCAGCAGTGGCGGACTAGCGGGGGCCAGCTCCTACAATGAGCAGTTCTTC	CATSSGGLAGASSYNEQFF
TRBD1	.	TRBV29-1	TRBJ2-5	TGCAGCGTTGAAGTTACCCAGGGGGTTCGAGATGGGACCCAGTACTTC	CSVEVTQGVRDGTQYF
TRBD1	.	TRBV29-1	TRBJ2-7	TGCAGCGTTGACTCGACAGGGTCCTACGAGCAGTACTTC	CSVDSTGSYEQYF
.	.	TRBV19	TRBJ1-1	TGTGCCAGTAGTATCGTCGGACAGACTGAAGCTTTCTTT	CASSIVGQTEAFF
.	.	TRBV7-2	TRBJ2-3	TGTGCCAGCAGCCCCCCGGGGGGCCGGAGAGATACGCAGTATTTT	CASSPPGGRRDTQYF
TRBD1	.	TRBV10-3	TRBJ1-1	TGTGCCATCAGTGAGCCCGGGACAGGGGTCACTGAAGCTTTCTTT	CAISEPGTGVTEAFF
.	.	TRBV7-9	TRBJ1-2	TGTGCCAGCAGCTTATTGGGAGGACCTAACTATGGCTACACCTTC	CASSLLGGPNYGYTF
TRBD1	.	TRBV5-1	TRBJ2-4	TGCGCCAGCAGCACCGGGACAGAACAGTACTTC	CASSTGTEQYF
TRBD2	.	TRBV11-3	TRBJ2-1	TGTGCCAGCAGCTTAGACGGGGGGTACAATGAGCAGTTCTTC	CASSLDGGYNEQFF
.	.	TRBV18	TRBJ2-3	TGTGCCAGCTCACCATATGGCTTTCGCACAGATACGCAGTATTTT	CASSPYGFRTDTQYF
TRBD1	once	TRBV6-6	TRBJ1-2	TGTGCCAGCAGTTCGCGGACAGGGGGAGGATCCTATGGCTACACCTTC	CASSSRTGGGSYGYTF
.	.	TRBV4-1	TRBJ1-3	TGCGCCAGCAGCCAAAAAGACTTCTTTAGCTCTGGAAACACCATATATTTT	CASSQKDFFSSGNTIYF
TRBD2	once	TRBV11-2	TRBJ2-5	TGTGCCAGCAGCTTACCGGGGGGGCTGGAGACCCAGTACTTC	CASSLPGGLETQYF